The sequence of this T cell receptor beta chain was determined in a study of CD4 T cells in relation to SARS-CoV-2 and coronaviruses. Study-wide background: PBMCs were cultured with antigen for nine to eleven days before TCR beta sequencing. Regarding the study as a whole: In approximately 71% of donors, memory CD4+ clonotypes crossrecognized SARS-CoV-2 and at least one common cold coronavirus spike.

CDR1 and CDR2 from the germline V gene are GTSNPN and SVGIG (reference sequence). CDR3 size: 15 residues. Losses at the gene ends were 0 bases for V and 3 bases for J; bases not matched to a gene: 6. Here immunoSEQ multiplex PCR was the method, and the copy in TCRdb shows in-frame clones only, minus some. The sample has about 23,000 clones; approximately 78% are singletons. Turning to this clone: As yet, its antigen is unknown.

Unexposed donor CD4+ T cells date from 2011-2018, before the COVID-19 pandemic. Isolation of CD4+ T cells took place after less than 13 days in culture. As cell numbers allowed, unexposed-donor CD4+ T cells faced SARS-CoV-2 S/N and four cold-coronavirus spikes. Cultures held two million PBMCs per well with roughly 10 IU/ml IL-2. The rearrangement uses TRBV30 and TRBJ2-7; 9 bases line up with TRBD1. Sequencing used CD4+ T cells from PBMCs, cultured in vitro. The source of this sequence is a human donor in good health. The CDR3 spells CAWSVGGTGIYEQYF. The CDR3 DNA reads TGTGCCTGGAGTGTAGGGGGGACAGGGATCTACGAGCAGTACTTC.